These 3 T cell receptor beta chains were all obtained from the same sample, sequenced in a study of cytomegalovirus exposure and HLA in healthy donors (TCRdb year 2017). Library generation was performed with the immunoSEQ multiplex PCR assay. The multiplex PCR relied on a mix of 60 forward primers for TCR Vbeta segments and 13 reverse primers for TCR Jbeta segments. Here the immuneACCESS table is served through TCRdb, limited to in-frame sequences with V and J called. Missing clones are a known gap in these copies; in checked studies unresolved V genes cover under half, and the rest lacks a known reason. This sample lists about 140,000 clones; 70% to 80% were detected once. Clones ranked in the top ten supply 4.9% of the sample. Sequencing input: PBMCs. All receptors come from a woman aged 45 to 65 in good health and CMV-seronegative.

The V gene is TRBV15, the J gene TRBJ2-2, with no clear D. There are 13 residues in the CDR3. Between the trimmed V and J ends, which lost 0 bases and 5 bases, there was a span of 4 bases. Germline V gene data show CDR1 as LNHNV and CDR2 as YYDKDF (reference sequence). This CDR3 is CATSRDYTGELFF. DNA of the CDR3: TGTGCCACCAGCAGAGATTATACCGGGGAGCTGTTTTTT. Using reference TRBV15 and TRBJ2-2 for the parts outside the CDR3, the full variable domain is DAMVIQNPRYQVTQFGKPVTLSCSQTLNHNVMYWYQQKSSQAPKLLFHYYDKDFNNEADTPDNFQSRRPNTSFCFLDIRSPGLGDTAMYLCATSRDYTGELFFGEGSRLTVL.

This clone has a handful of counts. CDR3 loop: CASTQQVYSNQPQHF. The CDR3 DNA reads TGTGCCAGTACCCAACAGGTCTATAGCAATCAGCCCCAGCATTTT. The chain recombines TRBV19 with TRBJ1-5, with D possibly being TRBD1 (5 bases). The germline V gene encodes CDR1 LNHDA and CDR2 SQIVND (reference sequence). This CDR3 region has 15 residues. V was clipped by 7 bases and J by 0 bases, with 13 bases between them.

CDR3 coding DNA: TGTGCCAGCAGCGTAGGGGGAGATTCGGCCGGGGAGCTGTTTTTT. It specifies CASSVGGDSAGELFF. The gene calls are TRBV9 and TRBJ2-2; TRBD2 might be the D (5 bases). Germline loops: CDR1 SGDLS, CDR2 YYNGEE. This CDR3 is 15 amino acids long. Trimming shortened V by 0 bases and J by 6 bases, and 12 bases separated the two germline ends.